The TCR beta chain under discussion was sequenced for a study of blood T cell repertoires in COVID-19. V was trimmed by 5 bases and J by 0 bases, leaving 25 bases between them. In germline, CDR1 is KGHSH, CDR2 LQKENI. The CDR3 is 19 residues long. Authors' data handling: Amplification of reference gene primers provided the estimated nucleated cell counts. The data were produced by immunoSEQ multiplex PCR, yet TCRdb's version contains in-frame clones alone and is incomplete. V and J calls and clone size are as listed in that table; D and trimming were resolved from the DNA. The data contain 300,000 to 450,000 clones, about 90% of them seen just once; the ten biggest clones take up 1.3%.

This clonotype was sampled from a man younger than 40 who had recovered from COVID-19. The rearrangement links TRBV18 to TRBJ1-2; a weak D match, TRBD1 (6 bases). Sequencing input: PBMCs or T cells enriched from blood (not recorded which). The CDR3 reads CASSAGQGTFLVPNYGYTF. Written as DNA, the CDR3 is TGTGCCAGCTCAGCAGGGCAGGGGACCTTCCTTGTTCCTAACTATGGCTACACCTTC.